Below are 26 T cell receptor beta chains sequenced from a single sample in a study of T cells after yellow fever vaccination. Using its own MiXCR run on the 5' RACE reads, TCRdb lists one record per CDR3 protein. The data show 300,000 to 400,000 distinct CDR3 sequences, under 15% seen once. The sequencing used CD4+ T cells sorted from PBMCs, collected 15 days after the yellow fever booster vaccination. These receptors came from a man between 18 and 35 years old who received the YFV17D yellow fever vaccine.

This clonotype was seen at least ten times. The chain recombines TRBV7-3 with TRBJ2-2; D not certain. This CDR3 is built from 14 residues. Germline CDR1 is SGHTA and CDR2 is FQGTGA. V lost 5 bases, J lost 4 bases, and 11 bases lay in between. CDR3: CASSVGRPTGELFF. CDR3 bases: TGTGCCAGCAGCGTTGGGCGGCCCACCGGGGAGCTGTTTTTT.

There are many counts of this clonotype. This chain joins TRBV7-2 and TRBJ2-7; 8 nucleotides match TRBD2. V gave up 4 bases and J gave up 0 bases; unmatched junction bases: 5. The CDR3 is 15 amino acids. Germline CDR1 reads SGHTA; CDR2 reads FQGNSA. The CDR3 nucleotides read TGTGCCAGCAGCTCCCGCGGGGGGCACTCCTACGAGCAGTACGTC. Encoded protein: CASSSRGGHSYEQYV.

This clonotype was recorded at least ten times. The V call is TRBV28, the J call TRBJ2-1, with D tentatively TRBD1 or TRBD2 (5 bases each). The CDR3 extends over 13 amino acids. The germline CDR1 and CDR2 sequences are MDHEN and SYDVKM. The V and J ends lost 7 bases and 6 bases respectively, with 13 bases between them. The chain's CDR3 is CASTWGFINEQFF. CDR3 coding DNA: TGTGCCAGCACCTGGGGGTTTATCAATGAGCAGTTCTTC.

This clonotype came up a few times. The chain combines TRBV7-8 with TRBJ2-7, with D unclear. Germline loops: CDR1 SGHVS, CDR2 FQNEAQ. V was pared by 5 bases and J by 1 base, with 9 bases between. The CDR3 extends over 13 amino acids. The CDR3 sequence: CASSPRLSYEQYV. CDR3 nucleotides: TGTGCCAGCAGCCCGAGACTGTCCTACGAGCAGTACGTC.

Only a few counts were recorded for this clonotype. CDR3 coding DNA: TGTGCCAGCAGCTTAGGGGTCGGCTTCTATGGCTACACCTTC. This encodes CASSLGVGFYGYTF. The chain uses TRBV7-2 and TRBJ1-2; D not certain. Germline CDR1 and CDR2: SGHTA and FQGNSA. V lost 1 base to trimming and J lost 4 bases, with 10 bases between them. CDR3 size: 14 residues.

The CDR3 region is CASRTPQGSPGYTF. The CDR3 nucleotides are TGTGCCAGCAGGACCCCCCAAGGATCCCCTGGCTACACCTTC. The V gene is TRBV28, the J gene TRBJ1-2, with D unresolved. This CDR3 spans 14 amino acids. Deletions cut 6 bases from V and 7 bases from J, with 18 bases between. CDR1 is MDHEN, CDR2 SYDVKM, per germline.

The rearrangement uses TRBV28 and TRBJ1-2, with a weak D call TRBD1 (5 bases). V gave up 6 bases and J gave up 3 bases, with 14 bases separating them. This CDR3 is built from 14 residues. Germline V gives CDR1 MDHEN, CDR2 SYDVKM. The DNA of the CDR3 is TGTGCCAGCAGACCGGGACCCCTGGACTATGGCTACACCTTC. As protein: CASRPGPLDYGYTF.

This clonotype was counted between two and nine times. This chain joins TRBV28 and TRBJ2-3; tentatively, D is TRBD2 (7 bases). Germline V gene data show CDR1 as MDHEN and CDR2 as SYDVKM. V dropped 6 bases and J dropped 0 bases, with 22 bases sitting between them. The CDR3 covers 18 residues. The CDR3 nucleotides read TGTGCCAGCAGCCACCATGGGGGGGGGCAGGGGAGCACAGATACGCAGTATTTT. It specifies CASSHHGGGQGSTDTQYF.

The table lists this clonotype with many counts. The chain employs TRBV18 and TRBJ2-7; D possibly corresponds to TRBD2 (5 bases). V was cut by 3 bases and J by 4 bases, with 13 bases left in between. The CDR3 spans 14 residues. The V gene's germline CDR1 is KGHSH and CDR2 LQKENI. The CDR3 sequence: CASSPAGTAYEQYF. The CDR3 DNA reads TGTGCCAGCTCACCGGCGGGCACCGCTTACGAGCAGTACTTC.

V usage is TRBV4-2 and J usage is TRBJ2-7; a weak D match, TRBD2 (5 bases). The germline gives CDR1 LGHNA, CDR2 YNFKEQ. This CDR3 spans 15 amino acids. The V and J ends lost 5 bases and 4 bases respectively, with 18 bases between them. The DNA for the CDR3 is TGTGCCAGCAGCAGAGCCCCGGGAACAGTTTACGAGCAGTACTTC. Amino acid sequence: CASSRAPGTVYEQYF.

The genes are TRBV7-8 and TRBJ2-7; a possible D gene is TRBD2 (6 bases). CDR1 and CDR2 (germline): SGHVS, FQNEAQ. The V end was cut by 5 bases, the J end by 2 bases, with 13 bases between. The CDR3 sequence is 14 residues long. CDR3 in DNA: TGTGCCAGCAGCATCCGGAGGGTCCCCTACGAGCAGTACTTC. It specifies CASSIRRVPYEQYF.

This clonotype has only a few counts. The rearrangement joins TRBV20-1 to TRBJ2-7; 13 bases are a match to TRBD2. The germline CDR1 and CDR2 sequences are DFQATT and SNEGSKA (reference sequence). The CDR3 has 15 residues. The trim removed 2 bases at V and 7 bases at J, leaving 8 bases unmatched. The CDR3 DNA follows: TGCAGTGCTAGAACGGGACTAGCGGGGACGGGGGAGCAGTACGTC. It specifies CSARTGLAGTGEQYV.

This clonotype came up many times. The V and J genes are TRBV6-2 or TRBV6-3 and TRBJ2-7; 8 nucleotides line up with TRBD1. The V gene's germline CDR1 is MNHEY and CDR2 SVGEGT. V gave up 8 bases and J gave up 8 bases; unmatched junction bases: 8. CDR3 length: 12 amino acids. DNA for the CDR3: TGTGCCAGCGGGTCGACAGGGGTTAAGCAGTACGTC. Its protein product is CASGSTGVKQYV.

The chain links TRBV12-5 to TRBJ2-3, with TRBD1 matching 9 bases. Germline CDR1 is LGHNT and CDR2 is FRNRAP. V dropped 6 bases and J dropped 4; count of bases not matched to a gene: 8. CDR3 length: 15 amino acids. The CDR3 loop reads CASGRDRGEADTQYF. CDR3 bases: TGTGCTAGTGGCCGAGACAGGGGGGAGGCAGATACGCAGTATTTT. Using reference TRBV12-5 and TRBJ2-3 for the parts outside the CDR3, the full variable domain is DARVTQTPRHKVTEMGQEVTMRCQPILGHNTVFWYRQTMMQGLELLAYFRNRAPLDDSGMPKDRFSAEMPDATLATLKIQPSEPRDSAVYFCASGRDRGEADTQYFGPGTRLTVL.

This clonotype has a handful of counts. The gene calls are TRBV7-9 and TRBJ1-2; D is possibly TRBD1 (5 bases). The CDR3 loop spans 14 amino acids. The germline CDR1 and CDR2 sequences are SEHNR and FQNEAQ (reference sequence). Trimming shortened V by 4 bases and J by 7 bases, and 16 bases separated the two germline ends. Written as DNA, the CDR3 is TGTGCCAGCAGCTATCCCGGGACCCGCGGTGGCTACACCTTC. It yields the protein CASSYPGTRGGYTF.

The V call is TRBV11-2, the J call TRBJ2-3, with D perhaps matching TRBD1 (5 bases). Germline assignment: CDR1 SGHAT and CDR2 FQNNGV. This CDR3 is built from 14 residues. V was clipped by 4 bases and J by 6 bases, with 14 bases between them. DNA for the CDR3: TGTGCCAGCAGCTCCCGGACAACATCGGATACGCAGTATTTT. Translation gives CASSSRTTSDTQYF.

In its sample, this clonotype was seen many times. This chain connects TRBV6-5 to TRBJ1-2; 7 bases align to TRBD1. This CDR3 has 15 residues. Trimming removed 0 bases from V and 4 bases from J; junction bases left unmatched: 5. CDR1 MNHEY and CDR2 SVGAGI come from the germline V gene. DNA of the CDR3: TGTGCCAGCAGTTACTCGCCACAGGGGACCTATGGCTACACCTTC. It specifies CASSYSPQGTYGYTF.

This clonotype has only a few counts. This chain joins TRBV5-4 and TRBJ2-3; D is undetermined. The CDR3 is made up of 11 amino acids. CDR1 is SGHNT and CDR2 is YYREEE in the germline V gene (reference sequence). Trimming shortened V by 7 bases and J by 6 bases, and 9 bases separated the two germline ends. The CDR3 DNA reads TGTGCCAGCCGAATAGGGGATACGCAGTATTTT. Encoded protein: CASRIGDTQYF.

This clonotype has at least ten counts. V gene TRBV5-1 combines with J gene TRBJ2-5, with D possibly TRBD1 on 6 matching bases. Trimming cost V 0 bases and J 0 bases, with 9 bases left between them. The CDR3 is made up of 15 amino acids. Germline loops: CDR1 SGHRS, CDR2 YFSETQ. The CDR3 is CASSLEGVYQETQYF. CDR3 DNA sequence: TGCGCCAGCAGCTTGGAGGGGGTCTACCAAGAGACCCAGTACTTC.

This clonotype was counted only a few times. The chain links TRBV6-2 or TRBV6-3 to TRBJ2-1; the D gene is possibly TRBD2 (6 bases). The germline V gene has CDR1 MNHEY and CDR2 SVGEGT. The CDR3 runs 15 residues. The V end was cut by 8 bases, the J end by 6 bases, with 20 bases between. CDR3: CASSTWGEGGNEQFF. The CDR3 nucleotides read TGTGCCAGCTCCACTTGGGGGGAAGGAGGCAATGAGCAGTTCTTC.

This clonotype showed up just a few times. CDR3 protein: CASSVDVFGLLDTQYF. The CDR3 bases are TGTGCCAGCAGCGTAGATGTATTCGGGCTTTTGGATACGCAGTATTTT. The chain combines TRBV9 with TRBJ2-3; D is undetermined. Germline assignment: CDR1 SGDLS and CDR2 YYNGEE. The CDR3 is 16 amino acids. V gave up 0 bases and J gave up 6 bases, with 17 bases separating them.

The chain employs TRBV24-1 and TRBJ2-5; TRBD2 might be the D (6 bases). Germline loops: CDR1 KGHDR, CDR2 SFDVKD. Trimming stripped 3 bases from V and 4 bases from J, with 20 bases between. This CDR3 region has 17 residues. CDR3 residues: CATSDGSGRPRGETQYF. The DNA of the CDR3 is TGTGCCACCAGTGATGGTTCGGGCAGGCCGCGGGGAGAGACCCAGTACTTC.

The chain joins TRBV20-1 to TRBJ2-5; either TRBD1 or TRBD2 may fit D (5 bases each). The CDR3 extends over 12 amino acids. V lost 5 bases to trimming and J lost 0 bases, with 7 bases between them. CDR1 is DFQATT, CDR2 SNEGSKA, per germline (reference sequence). CDR3 sequence reads: CSARDHQETQYF. The CDR3, as DNA: TGCAGTGCTCGGGACCACCAAGAGACCCAGTACTTC.

This clonotype was seen many times. CDR3 DNA: TGTGCCACCAGTGAGCCCGGACTAGCGGGAGAGACCCAGTACTTC. Encoded protein: CATSEPGLAGETQYF. The chain joins TRBV24-1 to TRBJ2-5, with 11 bases fitting TRBD2. J gave up 4 bases and V 4 bases, and 4 bases lay outside the gene matches. Germline-derived CDR1 and CDR2 are KGHDR and SFDVKD. This CDR3 spans 15 amino acids.

The chain recombines TRBV18 with TRBJ2-5; 8 bases map to TRBD2. The germline gives CDR1 KGHSH, CDR2 LQKENI. Unmatched junction bases numbered 14, after V lost 4 bases and J lost 4 bases. This CDR3 region has 17 residues. This CDR3 is CASSRFEVAGGGETQYF. CDR3 DNA: TGTGCCAGCTCACGATTCGAGGTTGCGGGGGGAGGAGAGACCCAGTACTTC.

The chain combines TRBV7-9 with TRBJ1-5; D uncertain. CDR3 length equals 13 residues. Germline loops: CDR1 SEHNR, CDR2 FQNEAQ (reference sequence). Deletions cut 4 bases from V and 7 bases from J, with 11 bases between. The CDR3 loop is CASSSRDEQPQHF. CDR3 sequence (DNA): TGTGCCAGCAGCTCACGTGACGAGCAGCCCCAGCATTTT. The full variable domain, with the rest looked up from reference TRBV7-9 and TRBJ1-5, is DTGVSQNPRHKITKRGQNVTFRCDPISEHNRLYWYRQTLGQGPEFLTYFQNEAQLEKSRLLSDRFSAERPKGSFSTLEIQRTEQGDSAMYLCASSSRDEQPQHFGDGTRLSIL.